The entry that follows covers one T cell receptor beta chain sequence. This record comes from a study of blood T cell repertoires in COVID-19. Looking at the study overall: The United States, Italy and Spain supplied acute and convalescent COVID-19 samples.

V was clipped by 6 bases and J by 4 bases; unmatched bases: 8. The CDR3 sequence is 14 residues long. The germline V gene has CDR1 SNHLY and CDR2 FYNNEI. All enrollees were about 18 to 89 years old and from 20 to 30 US areas. Each participant's cohort was designated according to participant-reported clinical history. Two consecutive negative NP/OP PCR tests, clearance, or resolved symptoms defined Cohort 3 recovery. Repertoires were generated with immunoSEQ multiplex PCR, while TCRdb's copy carries only in-frame clones and drops some. The repertoire holds 350,000 to 450,000 clones, with over 80% as singletons.

V gene TRBV2 combines with J gene TRBJ1-2, with 7 bases aligning to TRBD1. This TCR derives from a woman in her forties or fifties who had recovered from COVID-19. Sequencing input: PBMCs or T cells enriched from blood (not recorded which). The chain's CDR3 is CASRVTGKGYGYTF. DNA of the CDR3: TGTGCCAGCAGAGTGACAGGGAAAGGCTATGGCTACACCTTC.